This T cell receptor beta chain was profiled in a study of OX40 agonist ivuxolimab in advanced cancers. About the study as a whole: The costimulatory receptor OX40 (CD134) was targeted by ivuxolimab, a fully human IgG2 agonistic monoclonal antibody. Patients were allowed to have had prior anti-PD-1, anti-PD-L1 or anti-CTLA-4 therapy, and approximately 40% of the dose-escalation patients had been treated with checkpoint inhibitors. The monotherapy dose-escalation portion (N ≈ 55 patients) of the phase I ivuxolimab trial is reported in the paper. Of the 50 or so patients in dose escalation, about 20 had hepatocellular carcinoma, some 15 had melanoma, 9 had renal cell carcinoma and 9 had head and neck cancer. Three dose-escalation patients achieved partial responses, one with hepatocellular carcinoma and two with cutaneous melanoma. In the dose-escalation cohort, 65% to 85% of patients were male, and the mean age was approximately 60 years with a range of roughly 20 to 79. The point of sequencing TCRbeta in the periphery was to test whether ivuxolimab changed TCR sequence diversity and drove clonal T-cell expansion. Intravenous ivuxolimab was administered to patients every 2 weeks at six dose levels: 0.01, 0.1, 0.3, 1.5, 3 and 10 mg/kg. General findings and caveats noted by the study authors: After ivuxolimab, expanded clones were on average more numerous among CD8+ T cells than among CD4+ T cells. In partial responders in the 0.1-3.0 mg/kg groups, normalized peripheral clonal expansion was found to be among the lowest, especially among CD8+ T cells. Which antigens the clonally expanded peripheral T cells were specific for was not determined. At doses from 0.1 to 3.0 mg/kg, clonal expansion was seen in both CD4+ and CD8+ blood T cells between baseline and week 6. Low levels of normalized T-cell clonal expansion were also shown by some nonresponding patients.

Patients with a history of autoimmune disease or receiving systemic immunosuppression were excluded from the trial. In every dose cohort, peripheral blood was drawn for TCR sequencing at baseline, cycle 4 day 1, and cycle 7 day 1. The samples were taken from a phase I, first-in-human, multicenter, open-label dose-escalation trial of ivuxolimab. The trial enrolled adults with locally advanced or metastatic head and neck squamous cell, hepatocellular, melanoma or renal cell carcinoma. Before TCR sequencing, CD4+ T cells and CD8+ T cells from peripheral blood were sorted into separate populations. Inclusive of the bounding cysteine and phenylalanine, the CDR3 is 16 residues long. Solely the CDR3 DNA is kept, with 48 bases framed from the first base. The germline V gene (reference sequence) yields SGHNT for CDR1 and YYREEE for CDR2. V lost 4 bases and J lost 0 bases; the stretch between them is 14 bases long.

Genomic DNA was extracted from sorted cells for sequencing of the TCRbeta CDR3 region. The immunoSEQ Assay was used for sequencing of TCRbeta CDR3 regions. Drawn from immuneACCESS, this table holds only the in-frame rearrangements with V and J called that TCRdb kept. Clones are partly lost; checked studies trace under half to an unresolved V gene and leave the rest unexplained. A total of some 77,000 clones appear in this sample, about 86% of them only once. About 1% of the sample belongs to the ten largest clones. Comments on this clone: Its specific antigen is unknown. Qualities for individual bases were not recorded, and no much larger clone is one base off.

The source of this sequence is an adult with an advanced solid tumor such as melanoma, head and neck, liver or kidney cancer. The material was CD4+ or CD8+ T cells sorted from blood, obtained in a trial of the OX40 agonist ivuxolimab. Recombination linked TRBV5-4 to TRBJ2-1; the D gene is possibly TRBD2, with 6 bases matching. The nucleotide sequence reads as follows: TGTGCCAGCAGCCACGTAGCGGCGAGCTCCTACAATGAGCAGTTCTTC. This sequence encodes CASSHVAASSYNEQFF.